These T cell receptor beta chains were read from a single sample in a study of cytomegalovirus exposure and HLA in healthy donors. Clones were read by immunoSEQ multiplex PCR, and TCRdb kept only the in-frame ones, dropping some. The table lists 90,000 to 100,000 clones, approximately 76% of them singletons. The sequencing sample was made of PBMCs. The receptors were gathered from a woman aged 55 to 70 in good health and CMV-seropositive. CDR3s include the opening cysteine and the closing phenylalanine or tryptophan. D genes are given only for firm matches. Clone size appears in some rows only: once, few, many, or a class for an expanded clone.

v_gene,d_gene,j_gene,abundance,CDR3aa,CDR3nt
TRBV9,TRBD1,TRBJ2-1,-,CASSRGQGIAEQFF,TGTGCCAGCAGTCGAGGACAGGGAATCGCTGAGCAGTTCTTC
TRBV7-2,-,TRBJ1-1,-,CASSPPDAGVTEAFF,TGTGCCAGCAGCCCCCCGGACGCAGGGGTCACTGAAGCTTTCTTT
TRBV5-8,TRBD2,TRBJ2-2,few,CASSATSSYTGELFF,TGTGCCAGCAGCGCGACTAGCAGTTACACCGGGGAGCTGTTTTTT
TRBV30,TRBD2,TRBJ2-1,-,CAWETGTTILEQFF,TGTGCCTGGGAGACCGGGACTACGATCCTTGAGCAGTTCTTC
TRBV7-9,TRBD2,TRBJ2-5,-,CASSWGLAGGPPYF,TGTGCCAGCAGCTGGGGACTAGCGGGAGGGCCGCCGTACTTC
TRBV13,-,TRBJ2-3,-,CASSSGGGGDTQYF,TGTGCCAGCAGCTCAGGGGGAGGGGGAGATACGCAGTATTTT
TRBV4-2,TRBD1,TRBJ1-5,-,CASSQDGQGDQPQHF,TGTGCCAGCAGCCAAGACGGACAGGGAGATCAGCCCCAGCATTTT
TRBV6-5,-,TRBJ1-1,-,CASSYRGEAFF,TGTGCCAGCAGTTACAGGGGTGAAGCTTTCTTT
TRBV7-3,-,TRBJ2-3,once,CASSDGASTDTQYF,TGTGCCAGCAGCGATGGGGCTAGCACAGATACGCAGTATTTT
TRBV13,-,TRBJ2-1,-,CASSYRLVRDEQFF,TGTGCCAGCAGCTACCGACTGGTACGGGATGAGCAGTTCTTC
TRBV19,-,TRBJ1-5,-,CASTQEGGDNQPQHF,TGTGCCAGTACTCAGGAAGGGGGGGACAATCAGCCCCAGCATTTT
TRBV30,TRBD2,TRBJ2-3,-,CAWTSGRAGADTQYF,TGTGCCTGGACGAGCGGGAGGGCCGGGGCAGATACGCAGTATTTT
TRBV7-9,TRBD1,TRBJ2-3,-,CASSSGQVSHTDTQYF,TGTGCCAGCAGCTCGGGACAGGTCTCTCACACAGATACGCAGTATTTT
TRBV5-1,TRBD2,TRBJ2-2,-,CASSLERGGQRYTGELFF,TGCGCCAGCAGCTTGGAACGGGGGGGGCAGCGTTACACCGGGGAGCTGTTTTTT
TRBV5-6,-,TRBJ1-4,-,CASSFTGFNEKLFF,TGTGCCAGCAGCTTTACAGGGTTTAATGAAAAACTGTTTTTT
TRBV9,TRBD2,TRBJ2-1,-,CASSVATSGRSRYNEQFF,TGTGCCAGCAGCGTAGCTACTAGCGGGAGATCTCGGTACAATGAGCAGTTCTTC
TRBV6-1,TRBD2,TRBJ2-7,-,CASRLGGMGAYEQYF,TGTGCCAGCAGGTTGGGGGGGATGGGCGCCTACGAGCAGTACTTC
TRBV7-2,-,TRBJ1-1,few,CASSLGQHTEAFF,TGTGCCAGCAGCCTTGGACAGCACACTGAAGCTTTCTTT
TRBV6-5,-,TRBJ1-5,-,CASRLNKFSNQPQHF,TGTGCCAGCAGACTAAACAAGTTTAGCAATCAGCCCCAGCATTTT
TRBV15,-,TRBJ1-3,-,CATSRDPRGKGNTIYF,TGTGCCACCAGCAGAGATCCCCGGGGGAAAGGAAACACCATATATTTT
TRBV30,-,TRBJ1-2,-,CAWNFGGPYGYTF,TGTGCCTGGAATTTCGGCGGCCCGTATGGCTACACCTTC
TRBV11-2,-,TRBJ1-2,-,CASSLGNSLANYGYTF,TGTGCCAGCAGCTTAGGAAACAGTTTAGCTAACTATGGCTACACCTTC
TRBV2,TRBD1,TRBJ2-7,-,CASSGQGVHEQYF,TGTGCCAGCAGTGGACAGGGCGTCCACGAGCAGTACTTC
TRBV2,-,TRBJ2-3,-,CASSADWEDTQYF,TGTGCCAGCAGTGCCGACTGGGAGGATACGCAGTATTTT
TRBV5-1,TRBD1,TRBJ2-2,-,CASDGTGANTGELFF,TGCGCCAGCGACGGGACAGGGGCGAACACCGGGGAGCTGTTTTTT
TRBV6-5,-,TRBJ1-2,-,CASSTPGRGYGYTF,TGTGCCAGCAGCACGCCAGGACGGGGATATGGCTACACCTTC
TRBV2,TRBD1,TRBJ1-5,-,CASSRDRGIGQPQHF,TGTGCCAGCAGTAGGGACAGGGGAATTGGACAGCCCCAGCATTTT
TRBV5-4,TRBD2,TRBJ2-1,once,CASSFRAGAYNEQFF,TGTGCCAGCAGCTTTCGGGCGGGAGCGTACAATGAGCAGTTCTTC
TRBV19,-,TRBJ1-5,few,CASSPVWAANQPQHF,TGTGCCAGTAGTCCCGTCTGGGCAGCTAATCAGCCCCAGCATTTT
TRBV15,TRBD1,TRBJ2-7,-,CATSRSGTGGSGQYF,TGTGCCACCAGCAGGTCCGGGACAGGGGGATCCGGGCAGTACTTC
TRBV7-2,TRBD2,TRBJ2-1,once,CASSLSVAGGSEQFF,TGTGCCAGCAGCTTATCGGTAGCGGGAGGATCTGAGCAGTTCTTC
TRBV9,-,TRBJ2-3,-,CASSVEGGTGLDTQYF,TGTGCCAGCAGCGTAGAGGGGGGGACAGGTCTAGATACGCAGTATTTT
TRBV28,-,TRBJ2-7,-,CASSFDRFTEQYF,TGTGCCAGCAGTTTTGACAGGTTTACCGAGCAGTACTTC
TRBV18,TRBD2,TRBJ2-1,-,CASSQTSGRPGNEQFF,TGTGCCAGCTCCCAGACTAGCGGGAGACCGGGAAATGAGCAGTTCTTC
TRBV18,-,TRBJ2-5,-,CASSRWEYQETQYF,TGTGCCAGCTCACGGTGGGAGTATCAAGAGACCCAGTACTTC
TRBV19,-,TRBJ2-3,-,CASSIASRGNPDTDTQYF,TGTGCCAGTAGTATAGCGAGCAGGGGCAATCCTGACACAGATACGCAGTATTTT
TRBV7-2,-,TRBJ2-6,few,CASSTVSTANSGANVLTF,TGTGCCAGCAGCACCGTCTCGACAGCTAACTCTGGGGCCAACGTCCTGACTTTC
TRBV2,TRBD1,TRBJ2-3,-,CASNEQGQGTDTQYF,TGTGCCAGCAACGAGCAAGGACAGGGCACAGATACGCAGTATTTT